The next 4 T cell receptor beta chains were all read from a single sample in a study of blood T cell repertoires in COVID-19. TCRdb's copy holds only in-frame clones and misses some; the assay was immunoSEQ multiplex PCR. The data show a few hundred thousand clones, roughly 87% seen once. Sequencing used PBMCs or T cells enriched from blood (not recorded which). The source is a woman younger than 45 who had recovered from COVID-19.

The count of this clone is one. The chain couples TRBV7-2 to TRBJ2-5; no clear D. Germline V CDR1 and CDR2: SGHTA, FQGNSA. The CDR3 is 13 amino acids. Trimming shortened V by 3 bases and J by 2 bases, and 7 bases separated the two germline ends. The CDR3 region has the DNA TGTGCCAGCAGCTTTTCCGCGCAAGAGACCCAGTACTTC. Residues: CASSFSAQETQYF. The variable domain in full, with the rest retrieved from reference TRBV7-2 and TRBJ2-5, is GAGVSQSPSNKVTEKGKDVELRCDPISGHTALYWYRQSLGQGLEFLIYFQGNSAPDKSGLPSDRFSAERTGGSVSTLTIQRTQQEDSAVYLCASSFSAQETQYFGPGTRLLVL.

The V and J genes are TRBV3-1 (or the pseudogene TRBV3-2) and TRBJ1-2; the match to TRBD1 covers 10 bases. Trimming at V came to 2 bases and at J to 6 bases, leaving 6 bases not matched to a gene. This CDR3 has 15 residues. CDR1 is LGHDT and CDR2 is YNNKEL in the germline V gene (reference sequence). The CDR3 region has the DNA TGTGCCAGCAGCCAACGGGACAGGGGATGGAATGGCTACACCTTC. Residues: CASSQRDRGWNGYTF.

The J gene is TRBJ2-1, the V gene TRBV15; TRBD2 agrees at 10 bases. The trim removed 3 bases at V and 6 bases at J, leaving 8 bases unmatched. The germline gives CDR1 LNHNV, CDR2 YYDKDF (reference sequence). The CDR3 totals 16 residues. CDR3 sequence: CATSSTGTSVPNEQFF. The CDR3 DNA reads as TGTGCCACCAGCAGTACCGGGACTAGCGTCCCCAATGAGCAGTTCTTC. Supplemented by reference TRBV15 and TRBJ2-1, the full variable domain reads DAMVIQNPRYQVTQFGKPVTLSCSQTLNHNVMYWYQQKSSQAPKLLFHYYDKDFNNEADTPDNFQSRRPNTSFCFLDIRSPGLGDTAMYLCATSSTGTSVPNEQFFGPGTRLTVL.

This clone was seen more than once but under ten times. V usage is TRBV19 and J usage is TRBJ2-6; 7 bases map to TRBD1. Germline loops: CDR1 LNHDA, CDR2 SQIVND (reference sequence). V shed 1 base and J 5 bases; nucleotides not matched to a gene: 2. The length of the CDR3 is 15 residues. The CDR3 DNA reads TGTGCCAGTAGTATAGGGACAGGCTGGGCCAACGTCCTGACTTTC. Its translation: CASSIGTGWANVLTF.